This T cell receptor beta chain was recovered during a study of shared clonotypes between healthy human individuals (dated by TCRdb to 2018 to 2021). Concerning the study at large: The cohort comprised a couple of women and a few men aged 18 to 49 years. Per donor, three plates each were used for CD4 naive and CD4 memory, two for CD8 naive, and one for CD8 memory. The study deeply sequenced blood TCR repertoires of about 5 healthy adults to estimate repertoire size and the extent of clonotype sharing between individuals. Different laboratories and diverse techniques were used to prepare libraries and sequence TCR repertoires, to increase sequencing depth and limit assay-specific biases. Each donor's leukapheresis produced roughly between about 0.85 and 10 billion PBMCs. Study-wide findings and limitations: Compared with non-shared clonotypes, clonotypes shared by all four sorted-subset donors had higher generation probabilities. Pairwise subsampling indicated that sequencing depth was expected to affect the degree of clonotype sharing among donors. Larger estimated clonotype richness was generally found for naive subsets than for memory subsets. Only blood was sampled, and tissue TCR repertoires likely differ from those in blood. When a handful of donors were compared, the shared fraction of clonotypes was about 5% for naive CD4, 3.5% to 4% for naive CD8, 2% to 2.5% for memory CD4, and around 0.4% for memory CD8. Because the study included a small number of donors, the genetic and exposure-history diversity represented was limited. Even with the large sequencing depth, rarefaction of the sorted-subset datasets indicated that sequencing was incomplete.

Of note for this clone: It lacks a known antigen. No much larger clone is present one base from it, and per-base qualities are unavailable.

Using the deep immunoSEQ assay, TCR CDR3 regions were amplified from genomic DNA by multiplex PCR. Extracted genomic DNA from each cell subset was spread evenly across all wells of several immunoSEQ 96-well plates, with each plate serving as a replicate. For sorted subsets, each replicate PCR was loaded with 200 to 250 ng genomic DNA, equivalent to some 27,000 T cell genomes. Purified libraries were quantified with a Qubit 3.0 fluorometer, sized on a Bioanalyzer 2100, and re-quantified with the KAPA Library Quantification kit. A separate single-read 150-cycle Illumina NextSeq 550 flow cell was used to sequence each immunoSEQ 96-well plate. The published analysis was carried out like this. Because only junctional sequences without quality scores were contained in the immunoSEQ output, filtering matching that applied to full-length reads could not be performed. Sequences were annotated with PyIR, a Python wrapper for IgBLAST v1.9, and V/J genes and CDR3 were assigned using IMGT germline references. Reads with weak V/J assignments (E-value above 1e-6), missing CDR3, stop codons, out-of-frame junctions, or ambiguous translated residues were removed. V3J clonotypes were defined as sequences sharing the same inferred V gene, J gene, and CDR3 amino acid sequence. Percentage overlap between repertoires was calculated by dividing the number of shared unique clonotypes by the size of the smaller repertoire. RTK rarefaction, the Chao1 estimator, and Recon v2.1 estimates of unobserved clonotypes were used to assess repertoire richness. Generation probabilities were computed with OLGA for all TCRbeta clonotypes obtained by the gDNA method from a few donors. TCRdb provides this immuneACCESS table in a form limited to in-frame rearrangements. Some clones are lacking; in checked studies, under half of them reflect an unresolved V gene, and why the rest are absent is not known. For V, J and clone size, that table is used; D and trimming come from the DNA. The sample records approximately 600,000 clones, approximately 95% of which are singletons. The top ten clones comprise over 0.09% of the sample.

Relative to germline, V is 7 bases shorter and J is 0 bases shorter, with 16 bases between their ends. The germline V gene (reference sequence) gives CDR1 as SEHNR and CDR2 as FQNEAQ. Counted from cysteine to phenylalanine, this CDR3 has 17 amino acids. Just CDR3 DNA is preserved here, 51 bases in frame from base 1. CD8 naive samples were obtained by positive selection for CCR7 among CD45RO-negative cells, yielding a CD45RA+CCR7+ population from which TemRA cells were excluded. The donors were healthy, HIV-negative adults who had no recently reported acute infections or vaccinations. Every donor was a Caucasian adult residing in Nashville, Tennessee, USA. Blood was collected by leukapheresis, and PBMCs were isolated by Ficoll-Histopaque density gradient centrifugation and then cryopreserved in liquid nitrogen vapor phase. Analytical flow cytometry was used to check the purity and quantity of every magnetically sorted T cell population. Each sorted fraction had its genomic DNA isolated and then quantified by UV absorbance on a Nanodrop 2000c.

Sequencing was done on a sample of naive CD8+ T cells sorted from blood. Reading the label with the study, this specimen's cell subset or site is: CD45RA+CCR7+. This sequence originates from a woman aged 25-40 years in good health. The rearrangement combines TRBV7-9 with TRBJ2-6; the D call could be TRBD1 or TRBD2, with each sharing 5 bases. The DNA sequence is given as TGTGCCAGCACATCCGGGACGGCCATCTCTGGGGCCAACGTCCTGACTTTC. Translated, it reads CASTSGTAISGANVLTF. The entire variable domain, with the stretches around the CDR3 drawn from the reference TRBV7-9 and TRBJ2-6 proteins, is DTGVSQNPRHKITKRGQNVTFRCDPISEHNRLYWYRQTLGQGPEFLTYFQNEAQLEKSRLLSDRFSAERPKGSFSTLEIQRTEQGDSAMYLCASTSGTAISGANVLTFGAGSRLTVL.